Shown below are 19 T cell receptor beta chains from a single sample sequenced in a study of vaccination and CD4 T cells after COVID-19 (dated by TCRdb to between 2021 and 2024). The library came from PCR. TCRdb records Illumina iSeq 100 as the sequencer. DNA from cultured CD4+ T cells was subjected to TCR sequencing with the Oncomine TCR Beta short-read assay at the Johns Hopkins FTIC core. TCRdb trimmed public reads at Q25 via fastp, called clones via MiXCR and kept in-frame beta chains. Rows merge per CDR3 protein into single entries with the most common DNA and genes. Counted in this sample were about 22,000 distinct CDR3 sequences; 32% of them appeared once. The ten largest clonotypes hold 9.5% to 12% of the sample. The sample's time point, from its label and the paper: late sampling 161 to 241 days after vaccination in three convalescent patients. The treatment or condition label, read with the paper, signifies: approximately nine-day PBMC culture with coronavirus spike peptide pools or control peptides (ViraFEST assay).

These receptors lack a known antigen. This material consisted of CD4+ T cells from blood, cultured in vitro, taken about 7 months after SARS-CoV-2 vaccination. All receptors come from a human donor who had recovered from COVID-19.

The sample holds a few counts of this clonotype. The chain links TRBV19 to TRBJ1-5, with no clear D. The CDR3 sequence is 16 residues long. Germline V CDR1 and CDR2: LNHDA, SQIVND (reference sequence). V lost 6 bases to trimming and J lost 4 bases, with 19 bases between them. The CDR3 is CASSTNRGLGNQPQHF. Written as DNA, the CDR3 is TGTGCCAGTAGCACAAACCGGGGTCTGGGGAATCAGCCCCAGCATTTT.

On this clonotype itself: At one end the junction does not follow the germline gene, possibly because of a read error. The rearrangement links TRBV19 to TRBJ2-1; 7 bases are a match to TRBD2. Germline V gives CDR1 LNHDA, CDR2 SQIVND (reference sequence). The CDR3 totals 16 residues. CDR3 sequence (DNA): TGTGTCAGTAGTATAAGGGCTAGCGGATTATACAATGAGCAGTTCTTC. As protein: CVSSIRASGLYNEQFF.

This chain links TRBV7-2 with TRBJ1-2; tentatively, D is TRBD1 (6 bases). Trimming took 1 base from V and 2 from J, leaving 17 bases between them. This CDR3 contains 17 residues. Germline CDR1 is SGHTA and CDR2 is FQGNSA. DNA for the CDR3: TGTGCCAGCAGCTTAGAGTATGGGGTTACAGGGAACTATGGCTACACCTTC. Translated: CASSLEYGVTGNYGYTF.

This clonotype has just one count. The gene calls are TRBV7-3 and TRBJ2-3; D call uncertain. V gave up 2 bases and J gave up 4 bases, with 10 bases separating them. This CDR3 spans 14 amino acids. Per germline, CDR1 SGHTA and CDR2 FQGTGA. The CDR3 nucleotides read TGTGCCAGCAGCTTAGGGTCAGGCGCAGATACGCAGTATTTT. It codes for CASSLGSGADTQYF.

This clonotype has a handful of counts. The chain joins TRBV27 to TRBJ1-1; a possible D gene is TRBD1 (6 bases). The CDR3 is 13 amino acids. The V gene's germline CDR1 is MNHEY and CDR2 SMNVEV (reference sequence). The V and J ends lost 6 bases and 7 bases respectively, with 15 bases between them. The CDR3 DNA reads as TGTGCCAGCAGGTCCCTCCAACAGGGTGAAGCTTTCTTT. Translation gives CASRSLQQGEAFF.

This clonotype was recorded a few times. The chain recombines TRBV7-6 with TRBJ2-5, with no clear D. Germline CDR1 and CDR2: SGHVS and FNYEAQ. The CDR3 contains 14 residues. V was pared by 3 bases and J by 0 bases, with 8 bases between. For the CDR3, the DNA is TGTGCCAGCAGCTTTGGCACGAACCAAGAGACCCAGTACTTC. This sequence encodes CASSFGTNQETQYF. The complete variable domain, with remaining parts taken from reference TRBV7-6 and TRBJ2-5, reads GAGVSQSPRYKVTKRGQDVALRCDPISGHVSLYWYRQALGQGPEFLTYFNYEAQQDKSGLPNDRFSAERPEGSISTLTIQRTEQRDSAMYRCASSFGTNQETQYFGPGTRLLVL.

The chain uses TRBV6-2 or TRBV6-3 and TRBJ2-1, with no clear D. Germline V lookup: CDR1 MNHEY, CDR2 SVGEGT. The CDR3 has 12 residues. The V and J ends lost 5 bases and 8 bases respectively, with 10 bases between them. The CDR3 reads CASSNGFYEQFF. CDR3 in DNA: TGTGCCAGCAGTAACGGGTTTTATGAGCAGTTCTTC.

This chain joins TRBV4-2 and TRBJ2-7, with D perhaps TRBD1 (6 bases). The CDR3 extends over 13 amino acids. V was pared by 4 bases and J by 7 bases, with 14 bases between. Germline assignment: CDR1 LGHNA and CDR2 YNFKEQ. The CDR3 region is CASSRGRGPEQYF. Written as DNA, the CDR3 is TGTGCCAGCAGCCGGGGCAGGGGTCCAGAGCAGTACTTC.

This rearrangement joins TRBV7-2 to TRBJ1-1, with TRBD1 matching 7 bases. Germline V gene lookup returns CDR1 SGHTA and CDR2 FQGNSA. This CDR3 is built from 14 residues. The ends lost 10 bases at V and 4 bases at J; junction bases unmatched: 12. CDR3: CATGLGGVATEAFF. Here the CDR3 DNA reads TGTGCCACCGGACTAGGGGGCGTTGCCACTGAAGCTTTCTTT.

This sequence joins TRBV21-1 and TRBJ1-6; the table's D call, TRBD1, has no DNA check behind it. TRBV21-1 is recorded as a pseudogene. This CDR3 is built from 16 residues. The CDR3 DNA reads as TGTGCCAGCAGCAAAAGGTCGGGACAGGGCGGATCACCCCTCCACTTT. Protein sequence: CASSKRSGQGGSPLHF.

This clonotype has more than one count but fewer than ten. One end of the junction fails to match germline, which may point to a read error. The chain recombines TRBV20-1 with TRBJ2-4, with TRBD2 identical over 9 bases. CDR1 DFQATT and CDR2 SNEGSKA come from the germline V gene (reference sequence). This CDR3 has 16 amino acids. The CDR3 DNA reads TGCAGTGCTAGCCGCCCGGAGGGACTAGCCGAAAACATTCAGTACTTC. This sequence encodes CSASRPEGLAENIQYF.

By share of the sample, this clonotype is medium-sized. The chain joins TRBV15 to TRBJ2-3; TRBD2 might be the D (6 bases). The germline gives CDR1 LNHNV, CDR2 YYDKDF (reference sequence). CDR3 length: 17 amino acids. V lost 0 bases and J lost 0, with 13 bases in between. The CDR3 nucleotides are TGTGCCACCAGCAGAGAACGAGGCGGGGCCAGCACAGATACGCAGTATTTT. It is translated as CATSRERGGASTDTQYF.

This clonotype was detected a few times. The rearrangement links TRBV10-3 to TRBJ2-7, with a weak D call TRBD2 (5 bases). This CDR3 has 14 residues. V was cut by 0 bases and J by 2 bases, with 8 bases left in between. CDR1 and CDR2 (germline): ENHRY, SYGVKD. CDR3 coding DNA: TGTGCCATCAGTGAGTCCGGGGTGGCCTACGAGCAGTACTTC. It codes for CAISESGVAYEQYF.

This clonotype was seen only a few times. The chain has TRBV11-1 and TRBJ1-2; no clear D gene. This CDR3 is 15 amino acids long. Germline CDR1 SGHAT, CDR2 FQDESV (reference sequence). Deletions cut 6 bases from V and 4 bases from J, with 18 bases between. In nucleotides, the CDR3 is TGTGCCAGCAGTACACGGAGCGGAGGGCGCTATGGCTACACCTTC. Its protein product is CASSTRSGGRYGYTF.

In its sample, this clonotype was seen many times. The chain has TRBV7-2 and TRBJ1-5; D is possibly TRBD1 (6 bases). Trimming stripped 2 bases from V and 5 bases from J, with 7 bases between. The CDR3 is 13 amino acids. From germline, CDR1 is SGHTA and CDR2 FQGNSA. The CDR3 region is CASSLRGDQPQHF. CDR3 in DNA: TGTGCCAGCAGCTTAAGGGGGGATCAGCCCCAGCATTTT.

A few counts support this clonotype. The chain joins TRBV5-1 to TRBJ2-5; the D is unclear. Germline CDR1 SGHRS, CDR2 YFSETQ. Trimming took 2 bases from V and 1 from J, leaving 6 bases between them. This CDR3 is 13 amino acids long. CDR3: CASSFNTQETQYF. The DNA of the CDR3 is TGCGCCAGCAGCTTCAACACCCAAGAGACCCAGTACTTC.

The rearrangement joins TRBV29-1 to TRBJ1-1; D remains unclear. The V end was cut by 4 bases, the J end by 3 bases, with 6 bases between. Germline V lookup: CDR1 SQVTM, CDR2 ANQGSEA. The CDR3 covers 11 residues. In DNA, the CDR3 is TGCAGCGTTGGAGGGTACACTGAAGCTTTCTTT. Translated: CSVGGYTEAFF.

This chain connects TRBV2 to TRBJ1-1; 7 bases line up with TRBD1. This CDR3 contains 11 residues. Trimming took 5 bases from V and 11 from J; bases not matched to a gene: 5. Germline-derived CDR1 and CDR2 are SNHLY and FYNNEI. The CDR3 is CASSRGQRAFF. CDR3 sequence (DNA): TGTGCCAGCAGTCGGGGACAGAGGGCTTTCTTT.

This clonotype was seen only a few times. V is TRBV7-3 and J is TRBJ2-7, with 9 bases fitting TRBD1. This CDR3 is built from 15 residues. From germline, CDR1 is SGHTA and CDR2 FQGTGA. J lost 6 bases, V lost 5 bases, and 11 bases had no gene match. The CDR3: CASSLGGQGSSEQYF. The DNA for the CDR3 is TGTGCCAGCAGCCTAGGGGGACAGGGCTCGTCCGAGCAGTACTTC.